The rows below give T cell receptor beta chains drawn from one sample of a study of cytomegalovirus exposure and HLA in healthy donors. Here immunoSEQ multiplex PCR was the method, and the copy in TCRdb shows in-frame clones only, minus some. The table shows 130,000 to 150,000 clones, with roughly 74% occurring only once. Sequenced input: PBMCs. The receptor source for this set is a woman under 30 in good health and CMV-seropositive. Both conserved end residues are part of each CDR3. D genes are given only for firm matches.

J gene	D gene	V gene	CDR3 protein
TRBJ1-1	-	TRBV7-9	CASSSRTVNTEAFF
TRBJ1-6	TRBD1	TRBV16	CASGRDRGTSPLHF
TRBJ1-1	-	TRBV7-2	CASSLGPLSTEAFF
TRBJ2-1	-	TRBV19	CASRLTANSYNEQFF
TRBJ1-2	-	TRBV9	CASSVDTGNYGYTF
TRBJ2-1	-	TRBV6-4	CASLSSQGLHEQFF
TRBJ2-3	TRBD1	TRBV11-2	CASSLGDRQIDTQYF
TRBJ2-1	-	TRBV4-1	CASSHSGTRHNEQFF
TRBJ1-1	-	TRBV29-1	CSVEGITGLNTEAFF
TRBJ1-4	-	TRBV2	CASKSLVPNEKLFF
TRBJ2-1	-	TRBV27	CASSQSGLGSSYNEQFF
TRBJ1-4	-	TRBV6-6	CASRGGVPNNEKLFF
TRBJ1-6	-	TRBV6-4	CASSERAGSPLHF
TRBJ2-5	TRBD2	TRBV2	CASRIAGETQYF
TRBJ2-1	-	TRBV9	CASSGGHVAYNEQFF
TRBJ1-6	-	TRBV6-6	CASSYSQGPLHF
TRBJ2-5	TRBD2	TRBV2	CASSEGRGGKETQYF
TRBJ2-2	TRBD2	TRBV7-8	CASSLALAGGPSGELFF
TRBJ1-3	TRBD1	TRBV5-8	CASSPGQHSGNTIYF
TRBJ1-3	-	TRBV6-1	CASSEAQPGGNTIYF
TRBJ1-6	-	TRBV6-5	CASSFLNSPLHF
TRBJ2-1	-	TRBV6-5	CASSGTMRNEQFF
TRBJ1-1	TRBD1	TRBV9	CASSVAPTGATEAFF
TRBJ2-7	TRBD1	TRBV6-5	CASSIRDRGYEQYF
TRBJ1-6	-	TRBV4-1	CASSQAFAGVPEAIRDGSPLHF
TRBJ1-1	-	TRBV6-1	CASRGGGNTEAFF
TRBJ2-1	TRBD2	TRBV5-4	CASSLERGRVNEQFF
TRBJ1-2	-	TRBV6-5	CASSEANYYGYTF
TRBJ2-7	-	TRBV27	CASSLGGSHYEQYF
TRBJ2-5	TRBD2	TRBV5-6	CASSSTSGQETQYF
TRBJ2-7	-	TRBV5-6	CASSYYSGQSTF
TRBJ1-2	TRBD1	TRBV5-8	CASSLQGADYGYTF
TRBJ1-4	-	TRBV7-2	CASSLAPEVNEKLFF
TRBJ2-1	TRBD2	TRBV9	CASSVLAGGQSYNEQFF
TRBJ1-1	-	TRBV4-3	CASSQTPNTEAFF
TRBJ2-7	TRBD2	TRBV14	CASSTAGGPFYEQYF
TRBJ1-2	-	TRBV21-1	CANRGGAGYGYTF
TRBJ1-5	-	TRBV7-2	CASSVGETLNQPQHF
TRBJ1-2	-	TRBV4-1	CASSQAGRSNYGYTF
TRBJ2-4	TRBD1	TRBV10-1	CASSPGTAGNIQYF
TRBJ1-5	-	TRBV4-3	CASSQSRIGNQPQHF
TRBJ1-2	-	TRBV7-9	CAGARGDSDGYTF
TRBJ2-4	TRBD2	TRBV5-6	CASTLAGPKNIQYF
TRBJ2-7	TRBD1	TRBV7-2	CASSLGGTGNYEQYF